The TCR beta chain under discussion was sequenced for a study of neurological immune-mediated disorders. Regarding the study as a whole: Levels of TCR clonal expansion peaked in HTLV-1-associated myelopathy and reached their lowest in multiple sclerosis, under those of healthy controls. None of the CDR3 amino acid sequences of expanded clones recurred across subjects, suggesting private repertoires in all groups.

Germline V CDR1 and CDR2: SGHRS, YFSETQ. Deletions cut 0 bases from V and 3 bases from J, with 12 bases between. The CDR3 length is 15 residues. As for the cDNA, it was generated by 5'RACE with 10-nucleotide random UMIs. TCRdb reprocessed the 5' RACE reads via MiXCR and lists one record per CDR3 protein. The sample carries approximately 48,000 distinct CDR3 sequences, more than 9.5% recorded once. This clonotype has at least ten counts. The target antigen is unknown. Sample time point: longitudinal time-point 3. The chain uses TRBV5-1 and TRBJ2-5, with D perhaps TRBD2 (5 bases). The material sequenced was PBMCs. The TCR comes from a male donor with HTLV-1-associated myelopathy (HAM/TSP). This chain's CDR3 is CASSLERGSEETQYF. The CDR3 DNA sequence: TGCGCCAGCAGCTTGGAAAGAGGGTCGGAAGAGACCCAGTACTTC. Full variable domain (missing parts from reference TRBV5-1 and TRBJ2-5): KAGVTQTPRYLIKTRGQQVTLSCSPISGHRSVSWYQQTPGQGLQFLFEYFSETQRNKGNFPGRFSGRQFSNSRSEMNVSTLELGDSALYLCASSLERGSEETQYFGPGTRLLVL.